The T cell receptor (beta chain) under discussion was sequenced for a study of blood T cell repertoires in COVID-19. V was trimmed by 5 bases and J by 2 bases, leaving 7 bases between them. The germline CDR1 and CDR2 sequences are ENHRY and SYGVKD. CDR3 length equals 13 residues. Profiling relied on immunoSEQ multiplex PCR, and the TCRdb table lists in-frame clones only, not all of them. The sample has 50,000 to 70,000 clones; roughly three quarters are singletons. The sequence came from a man aged 45-65 years with active or convalescent COVID-19. Sequencing was carried out using peripheral blood. The chain employs TRBV10-3 and TRBJ1-5, with a weak D call TRBD1 (5 bases). The CDR3 DNA sequence: TGTGCCATCAGTCAGGGTGGCAATCAGCCCCAGCATTTT. This gives the protein CAISQGGNQPQHF.